Listed below are T cell receptor beta chains from one sample, sequenced in a study of blood T cell repertoires in COVID-19. Assay used: immunoSEQ multiplex PCR; TCRdb lists only in-frame clones, some missing. The profile covers 31,000 or so clones, with 90% appearing a single time and roughly 1.6% taken by the ten largest. The sequencing sample was made of peripheral blood. Receptors were obtained from a man aged 55 to 70 with active COVID-19. Both conserved end residues are part of each CDR3.

V gene: TRBV4-1
CDR3 protein: CASSPRQGVEQYF

V gene: TRBV27
CDR3 protein: CASRPSSYNEQFF

V gene: TRBV6-1
CDR3 protein: CASSERGRLGGAEQFF

V gene: TRBV10-3
CDR3 protein: CAISESGGGQGSGYTF

V gene: TRBV5-1
CDR3 protein: CASSGIAGSSYNEQFF

V gene: TRBV11-3
CDR3 protein: CASSLGAQGNTEAFF

V gene: TRBV5-4
CDR3 protein: CASSLRGGHEAFF

V gene: TRBV5-1
CDR3 protein: CASSLEGGMTYNSPLHF

V gene: TRBV5-1
CDR3 protein: CASSFSTGGREQYF

V gene: TRBV4-1
CDR3 protein: CASSSREDRGLQPQHF

V gene: TRBV19
CDR3 protein: CASRGTRGQAFF

V gene: TRBV2
CDR3 protein: CASSESVTGAIYGYTF

V gene: TRBV7-9
CDR3 protein: CASSYVGTGRSGANVLTF

V gene: TRBV27
CDR3 protein: CASSATGIGAGELFF

V gene: TRBV18
CDR3 protein: CASSFDGYEQYF

V gene: TRBV4-3
CDR3 protein: CASSQGTGARGYTF

V gene: TRBV3-1/TRBV3-2
CDR3 protein: CASSPLQGYNQPQHF

V gene: TRBV4-3
CDR3 protein: CASSQGATRSYGYTF

V gene: TRBV2
CDR3 protein: CASRETVGYEQYF